What follows describes a single T cell receptor (beta chain). The data were obtained in a study of identical twins. Each CDR3 protein is one row after TCRdb ran MiXCR on the 5' RACE reads. The sample gives roughly 720,000 distinct CDR3 sequences, around a sixth of which show up once; around 13% is in the top ten. V lost 10 bases and J lost 5, with 15 bases in between. This CDR3 spans 12 amino acids. Germline CDR1 and CDR2: SNHLY and FYNNEI. This sample also belongs to another study, concerning T cells expressing NK-cell markers. That paper notes: Repertoire data for TCR beta were derived from sorted T cells (CD3+CD56+NKG2C+, CD3+CD56+NKG2C- and CD3+CD56-NKG2C+).

The chain is built from TRBV2 and TRBJ2-7, with a weak D call TRBD1 (5 bases). The receptor was isolated from a woman younger than 30 in good health. Sequencing was done on a sample of PBMCs. DNA of the CDR3: TGTGCCATCGACAATTGGGGCCACGAGCAGTACTTC. Protein: CAIDNWGHEQYF.